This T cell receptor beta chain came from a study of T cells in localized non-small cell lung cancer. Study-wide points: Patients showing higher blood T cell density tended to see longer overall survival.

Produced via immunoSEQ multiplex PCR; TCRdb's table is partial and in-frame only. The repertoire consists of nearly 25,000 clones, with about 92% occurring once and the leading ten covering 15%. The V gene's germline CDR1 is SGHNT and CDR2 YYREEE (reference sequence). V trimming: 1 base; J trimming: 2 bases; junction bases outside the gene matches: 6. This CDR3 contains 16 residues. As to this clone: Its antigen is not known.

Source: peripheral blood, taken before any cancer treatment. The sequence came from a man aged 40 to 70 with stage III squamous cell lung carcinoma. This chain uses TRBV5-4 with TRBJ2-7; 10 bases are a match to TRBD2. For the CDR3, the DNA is TGTGCCAGCAGCTTGAGAGCGGGGGGGCATACCTACGAGCAGTACTTC. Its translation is CASSLRAGGHTYEQYF.